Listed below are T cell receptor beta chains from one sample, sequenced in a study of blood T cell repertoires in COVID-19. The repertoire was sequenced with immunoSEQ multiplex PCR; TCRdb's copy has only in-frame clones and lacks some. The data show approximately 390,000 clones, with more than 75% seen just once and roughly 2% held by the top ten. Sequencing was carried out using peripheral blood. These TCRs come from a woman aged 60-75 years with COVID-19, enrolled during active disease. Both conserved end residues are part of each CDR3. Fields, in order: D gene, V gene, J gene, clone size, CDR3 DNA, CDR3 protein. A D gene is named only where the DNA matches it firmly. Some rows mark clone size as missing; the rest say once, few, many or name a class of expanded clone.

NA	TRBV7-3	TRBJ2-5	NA	TGTGCCAGCAGCCCAACAGGGTACAGAGAGACCCAGTACTTC	CASSPTGYRETQYF
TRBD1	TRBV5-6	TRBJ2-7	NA	TGTGCCAGCAACAGGCAGGGGGCGTCCTACGAGCAGTACTTC	CASNRQGASYEQYF
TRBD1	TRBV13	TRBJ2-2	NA	TGTGCCAGCACCGATAGGGGACAGGGGACCGGGGAGCTGTTTTTT	CASTDRGQGTGELFF
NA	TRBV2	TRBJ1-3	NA	TGTGCCAGCAGTGCGAAGCTCTCTGGAAACACCATATATTTT	CASSAKLSGNTIYF
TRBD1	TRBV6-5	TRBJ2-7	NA	TGTGCCAGCAGTTACTCCGGGACAGGGAGCTCCTACGAGCAGTACTTC	CASSYSGTGSSYEQYF
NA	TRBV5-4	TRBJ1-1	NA	TGTGCCAGCAGCTTCGGGAGCCTGAACACTGAAGCTTTCTTT	CASSFGSLNTEAFF
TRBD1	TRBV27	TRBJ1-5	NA	TGTGCCAGCGGGACAGGGTGGTATAGCAATCAGCCCCAGCATTTT	CASGTGWYSNQPQHF
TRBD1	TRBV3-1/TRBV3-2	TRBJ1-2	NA	TGTGCCAGCAGCCCTTCAGGGGGCGACTATGGCTACACCTTC	CASSPSGGDYGYTF
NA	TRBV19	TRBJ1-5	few	TGTGCCAGTAGTTATCAGGGGATCCAGCCCCAGCATTTT	CASSYQGIQPQHF
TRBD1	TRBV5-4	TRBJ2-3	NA	TGTGCCAGCAGCTGGCAGGGGGACAGCACAGATACGCAGTATTTT	CASSWQGDSTDTQYF
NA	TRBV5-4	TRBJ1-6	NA	TGTGCCAGCAGCTCTACGACAGTTAATTCACCCCTCCACTTT	CASSSTTVNSPLHF
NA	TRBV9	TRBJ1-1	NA	TGTGCCAGCAGCCCGCAGGGCCGGAACACTGAAGCTTTCTTT	CASSPQGRNTEAFF
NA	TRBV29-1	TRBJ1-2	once	TGCAGCGCTTCTGACGGGGTCGTAGGCTACACCTTC	CSASDGVVGYTF
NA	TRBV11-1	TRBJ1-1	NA	TGTGCCAGCAGAACCAGTGGGGGGGTAAGGAACACTGAAGCTTTCTTT	CASRTSGGVRNTEAFF
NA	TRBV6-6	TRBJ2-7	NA	TGTGCCAGCAGTAACAATTACGAGCAGTACTTC	CASSNNYEQYF
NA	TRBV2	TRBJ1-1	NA	TGTGCCAGCAGTGAAGCGCGGTTTAACACTGAAGCTTTCTTT	CASSEARFNTEAFF
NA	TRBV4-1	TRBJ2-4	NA	TGCGCCAGCAGCCAAGGTCCGGGACAACGGGGCATTCAGTACTTC	CASSQGPGQRGIQYF
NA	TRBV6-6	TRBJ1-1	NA	TGTGCCAGCAGTGGTGGCGGGAAGAACACTGAAGCTTTCTTT	CASSGGGKNTEAFF
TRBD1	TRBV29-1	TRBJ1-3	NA	TGCAGCGTTTCGGGACAGGACTCTGGAAACACCATATATTTT	CSVSGQDSGNTIYF
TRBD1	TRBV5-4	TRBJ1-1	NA	TGTGCCAGCAGCGTGGGGACAGAGACTGAAGCTTTCTTT	CASSVGTETEAFF
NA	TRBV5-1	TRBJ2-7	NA	TGCGCCAGCGCGGGGCCGAGCTCCTACGAGCAGTACTTC	CASAGPSSYEQYF
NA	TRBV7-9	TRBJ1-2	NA	TGTGCCAGCAGCTTAGCGGAGAGGTATGGCTACACCTTC	CASSLAERYGYTF
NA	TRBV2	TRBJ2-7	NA	TGTGCCAGCAGGCCGGGTAATCCTCTCTACGAGCAGTACTTC	CASRPGNPLYEQYF
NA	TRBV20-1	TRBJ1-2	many	TGCAGTGCTCCCTGGCTAGGAGGCTACACCTTC	CSAPWLGGYTF
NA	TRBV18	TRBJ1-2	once	TGTGCCAGCTCCGGGGATCGCGGCTACACCTTC	CASSGDRGYTF